This T cell receptor beta chain is from a study of T cells after yellow fever vaccination. Notes on the study in general: Relatively few clonotypes were ones that appeared in both CD4 and CD8 compartments. Clones that expanded after primary vaccination mostly reappeared after the booster (just under 98% CD4, roughly 87% CD8).

The TCR cDNA carried a universal primer site and UMIs from 5'RACE template switching. MiXCR was run by TCRdb on the 5' RACE reads, yielding one entry per CDR3 protein. Here the sample spans 100,000 to 150,000 distinct CDR3 sequences, around 7.7% being singletons. The trim removed 4 bases at V and 7 bases at J, leaving 16 bases unmatched. The CDR3 has 16 amino acids. Looked up from germline, CDR1 is SGHRS and CDR2 is YFSETQ. This clonotype occurred a few times. As yet, its antigen is unknown. This TCR was sampled from a man between 18 and 29 years old who received the YFV17D yellow fever vaccine. The V gene is TRBV5-1, the J gene TRBJ1-2; 7 positions match TRBD1. The material sequenced was CD4+ T cells sorted from PBMCs, taken 10 days after the first yellow fever vaccination. CDR3 DNA sequence: TGCGCCAGCAGCGTACGACAGGGTCTGGACTTGTCTGGCTACACCTTC. Translation: CASSVRQGLDLSGYTF.